Presented here are 5 T cell receptor beta chains from one specimen sequenced in a study of cytomegalovirus exposure and HLA in healthy donors. PCR amplification relied on 60 Vbeta primers (plus 13 Jbeta primers). Sequencing was performed with immunoSEQ multiplex PCR; in TCRdb, only in-frame clones are kept and a portion is missing. Of more than 95,000 clones in the sample, more than 70% were seen once. Sequenced material: PBMCs. The receptor source for this set is a woman aged 50 to 60 in good health and CMV-seropositive.

The V gene is TRBV4-2, the J gene TRBJ1-1; D might be TRBD1 (5 bases). This CDR3 region has 15 residues. The V end was cut by 3 bases, the J end by 11 bases, with 22 bases between. Germline CDR1 and CDR2: LGHNA and YNFKEQ. The CDR3 sequence: CASSHVGTGREGAFF. CDR3 DNA sequence: TGTGCCAGCAGCCACGTCGGGACCGGCAGGGAGGGGGCTTTCTTT.

This chain uses TRBV5-1 with TRBJ2-3; D gene unclear. The V gene lost 1 base and the J gene lost 0 bases, with 6 bases spanning the gap. CDR3 length: 14 amino acids. Germline-derived CDR1 and CDR2 are SGHRS and YFSETQ. The CDR3 DNA is TGCGCCAGCAGCTTGCATCCCAGCACAGATACGCAGTATTTT. Encoded protein: CASSLHPSTDTQYF.

V gene TRBV19 combines with J gene TRBJ1-5; no clear D gene. Germline CDR1 is LNHDA and CDR2 is SQIVND (reference sequence). The CDR3 runs to 16 residues. Trimming pared 5 bases from V and 1 base from J, leaving 15 bases between. This chain's CDR3 is CASSHQSTRSNQPQHF. The CDR3 region has the DNA TGTGCCAGTAGTCACCAATCGACTCGAAGCAATCAGCCCCAGCATTTT.

This rearrangement joins TRBV6-6 to TRBJ2-2, with D possibly being TRBD2 (5 bases). There are 14 residues in the CDR3. Trimming took off 5 bases at V and 4 bases at J, with 11 bases between the two ends. CDR1 and CDR2 from the germline V gene are MNHNY and SVGAGI (reference sequence). This chain's CDR3 is CASSPDLLTGELFF. CDR3 coding DNA: TGTGCCAGCAGTCCGGACTTACTCACCGGGGAGCTGTTTTTT.

The CDR3 sequence is CASSFDGRANTEAFF. The CDR3 nucleotides read TGTGCCAGCAGCTTCGATGGGAGGGCGAACACTGAAGCTTTCTTT. This chain links TRBV11-2 with TRBJ1-1; D not certain. The V and J ends lost 3 bases and 1 base respectively, with 12 bases between them. CDR3 size: 15 residues. In germline, CDR1 is SGHAT, CDR2 FQNNGV.